This TCR beta chain derives from a study of T-cell memory formation after mild COVID-19. TCRdb redid the calling of the 5' RACE reads with MiXCR, one entry per CDR3 protein. The sample holds some 190,000 distinct CDR3 sequences, about 16% seen once. V lost 4 bases, J lost 12 bases, and 8 bases stayed unmatched. The CDR3 has 15 residues. From germline, CDR1 is SGHTA and CDR2 FQGTGA. This clonotype was observed a handful of times. Sequenced material: PBMCs or a T cell subset sorted from them (not recorded which). The chain uses TRBV7-3 and TRBJ2-1, with 14 positions matching TRBD2. The TCR comes from an adult woman who had mild COVID-19 (a few samples of this study predate the infection). Cell type and time point are not known. The CDR3 loop is CASSSGLAGAGGQFF. The DNA of the CDR3 is TGTGCCAGCAGCTCGGGACTAGCGGGAGCAGGGGGGCAGTTCTTC.